This T cell receptor beta chain was sequenced for a study of blood T cell repertoires in COVID-19. Trimming took off 1 base at V and 8 bases at J, with 11 bases between the two ends. The CDR3 runs 13 residues. Germline V gives CDR1 SGHTA, CDR2 FQGTGA. Original handling: Estimates of nucleated cell counts were drawn from the amplification of reference gene primers. Sequencing was performed with immunoSEQ multiplex PCR; in TCRdb, only in-frame clones are kept and a portion is missing. Clone size and the V and J calls come from that table; the DNA yielded D and trimming. Among tens of thousands of clones listed, approximately 90% were seen once.

This clonotype was sampled from a man aged 25 to 40 with active or convalescent COVID-19. What was sequenced was peripheral blood. The V call is TRBV7-3, the J call TRBJ1-1; D gene ambiguous. CDR3 in DNA: TGTGCCAGCAGCTTAAACTCAGGTGCCGAAGCTTTCTTT. This sequence encodes CASSLNSGAEAFF.